Each of the 21 T cell receptor beta chains below was sequenced from the same sample in a study of T cell responses to AZD1222 COVID-19 vaccine. Method: immunoSEQ multiplex PCR; TCRdb's copy keeps in-frame clones and lacks some. In the table there are some 120,000 clones, roughly 85% of which are singletons. The sample here was peripheral blood, taken on day 0 of AZD1222 vaccination. Receptors originate from an adult in good health.

The chain uses TRBV5-1 and TRBJ2-3; D not certain. The ends were cut back, 3 bases at V and 3 bases at J, with 8 bases in the middle. There are 13 residues in the CDR3. Germline values: CDR1 SGHRS, CDR2 YFSETQ. CDR3 DNA sequence: TGCGCCAGCAGCTCTCAAGGGACAGATACGCAGTATTTT. It encodes CASSSQGTDTQYF.

The chain employs TRBV28 and TRBJ2-7, with D possibly being TRBD1 or TRBD2 (5 bases each). With 2 bases removed from V and 5 bases from J, the gap between germline ends came to 13 bases. The CDR3 contains 14 residues. From germline, CDR1 is MDHEN and CDR2 SYDVKM. CDR3 sequence reads: CASSLELRGHEQYF. Here the CDR3 DNA reads TGTGCCAGCAGTTTAGAATTGAGGGGCCACGAGCAGTACTTC.

The chain uses TRBV25-1 and TRBJ2-2; 7 bases map to TRBD1. CDR1 is MGHDK and CDR2 is SYGVNS in the germline V gene. The CDR3 runs 14 residues. V gave up 2 bases and J gave up 6 bases; unmatched junction bases: 3. CDR3 residues: CASSEPQGAGELFF. The CDR3 DNA reads as TGTGCCAGCAGTGAACCCCAGGGGGCCGGGGAGCTGTTTTTT.

The V and J genes are TRBV6-6 and TRBJ1-2; 8 nucleotides agree with TRBD1. Germline V gene sequence: CDR1 MNHNY, CDR2 SVGAGI (reference sequence). The J segment lost 0 bases and the V segment lost 5 bases, leaving 8 bases of the junction unmatched. The CDR3 is 16 residues long. The CDR3 reads CASSPDRGLTNYGYTF. The CDR3 nucleotides are TGTGCCAGCAGTCCCGACAGGGGCTTAACTAACTATGGCTACACCTTC.

Remarks on this clone: The germline gene is not matched at one end of the junction; a read error may be the cause. The gene calls are TRBV6-6 and TRBJ1-2; possibly TRBD1 for D (6 bases). The germline CDR1 and CDR2 sequences are MNHNY and SVGAGI (reference sequence). The length of the CDR3 is 14 residues. The CDR3 here is CASSDSDSRNGYTF. CDR3 coding DNA: TGTGCCAGCAGTGACTCGGACAGTCGAAATGGCTACACCTTC.

The chain is built from TRBV5-1 and TRBJ1-5; no firm D call. This CDR3 spans 14 amino acids. Germline V gene sequence: CDR1 SGHRS, CDR2 YFSETQ. The V gene lost 0 bases and the J gene lost 6 bases, with 10 bases spanning the gap. The CDR3 nucleotides are TGCGCCAGCAGCTTGGAAGGGCGGGGTCAGCCCCAGCATTTT. Translating gives CASSLEGRGQPQHF.

The chain carries TRBV7-2 and TRBJ2-7; a possible D gene is TRBD2 (6 bases). CDR3 length: 14 amino acids. Trimming cost V 3 bases and J 4 bases, with 13 bases left between them. Germline CDR1 SGHTA, CDR2 FQGNSA. In DNA, the CDR3 is TGTGCCAGCAGCTTTGGAGGGAGCAAGTACGAGCAGTACTTC. It is translated as CASSFGGSKYEQYF.

The chain uses TRBV19 and TRBJ1-3; D uncertain. Germline assignment: CDR1 LNHDA and CDR2 SQIVND (reference sequence). The CDR3 is made up of 17 amino acids. Trimming removed 3 bases at V and 2 bases at J, with 17 bases between. CDR3 sequence reads: CASSIWLGLPTGNTIYF. CDR3 nucleotide sequence: TGTGCCAGTAGTATTTGGCTTGGCCTCCCGACTGGAAACACCATATATTTT.

The CDR3 protein is CASSFQGDEKLFF. The CDR3 DNA is TGTGCCAGCAGTTTCCAGGGGGATGAAAAACTGTTTTTT. V usage is TRBV12-3 or TRBV12-4 and J usage is TRBJ1-4, with 7 nucleotides matching TRBD1. CDR3 length: 13 residues. V was clipped by 3 bases and J by 6 bases; unmatched bases: 1.

The chain joins TRBV6-5 to TRBJ1-1, with TRBD1 identical over 10 bases. The V gene end was trimmed by 6 bases and the J gene end by 4 bases; junction bases not matched to a gene: 8. Germline values: CDR1 MNHEY, CDR2 SVGAGI. This CDR3 has 15 residues. CDR3 amino acids: CASSLTGGLGTEAFF. The DNA of the CDR3 is TGTGCCAGCAGCCTGACAGGGGGCTTGGGCACTGAAGCTTTCTTT.

The genes are TRBV5-8 and TRBJ2-5, with TRBD2 identical over 9 bases. The CDR3 spans 17 residues. Trimming at V came to 4 bases and at J to 9 bases, leaving 19 bases not matched to a gene. Germline lookup yields CDR1 SGHTS and CDR2 YDEGEE. The DNA for the CDR3 is TGTGCCAGCAGCCCTGGGGGCTCTAGCGGGAATCGTTTGGCCCAGTACTTC. This codes for CASSPGGSSGNRLAQYF.

This chain connects TRBV6-5 to TRBJ2-7; D is ambiguous. The CDR3 has 11 amino acids. CDR1 MNHEY and CDR2 SVGAGI come from the germline V gene. V lost 6 bases and J 3 bases, leaving 6 bases between the germline ends. This chain's CDR3 is CASRSSYEQYF. The CDR3 bases are TGTGCCAGCAGATCTAGCTACGAGCAGTACTTC.

This chain links TRBV6-5 with TRBJ2-1, with D perhaps given as TRBD1 or TRBD2 (6 bases each). The V gene lost 7 bases and the J gene lost 7 bases, with 20 bases spanning the gap. This CDR3 contains 15 residues. From germline, CDR1 is MNHEY and CDR2 SVGAGI. The CDR3 nucleotides read TGTGCCAGCAAGGGGGGCCCCGGCCGTCAAAATGAGCAGTTCTTC. Translation gives CASKGGPGRQNEQFF.

This chain links TRBV6-4 with TRBJ1-6; D is unclear. Germline CDR1 MRHNA, CDR2 SNTAGT. This CDR3 has 13 residues. Trimming shortened V by 4 bases and J by 7 bases, and 8 bases separated the two germline ends. CDR3 DNA: TGTGCCAGCAGTGCGGAGAGAAATTCACCCCTCCACTTT. Its protein product is CASSAERNSPLHF.

The chain employs TRBV7-8 and TRBJ2-7, with 10 bases fitting TRBD1. CDR1 is SGHVS, CDR2 FQNEAQ, per germline. The J segment lost 4 bases and the V segment lost 5 bases, leaving 20 bases of the junction unmatched. The CDR3 extends over 19 amino acids. CDR3 protein: CASSLALPQPGQGSYEQYF. CDR3 DNA: TGTGCCAGCAGCCTCGCACTGCCCCAGCCGGGACAGGGGTCATACGAGCAGTACTTC.

The genes are TRBV5-1 and TRBJ1-1; perhaps TRBD1 as D (6 bases). This CDR3 region has 14 residues. Trimming cost V 2 bases and J 4 bases, with 12 bases left between them. Germline loops: CDR1 SGHRS, CDR2 YFSETQ. The chain's CDR3 is CASSFGGGGTEAFF. The DNA of the CDR3 is TGCGCCAGCAGCTTCGGCGGGGGCGGCACTGAAGCTTTCTTT.

The chain uses TRBV7-2 and TRBJ1-3, with D uncertain. Trimming left V 5 bases short and J 4 bases short, with 12 bases between. The CDR3 is 14 residues long. CDR1 and CDR2 (germline): SGHTA, FQGNSA. This CDR3 is CASSREGNGNTIYF. As DNA, the CDR3 is TGTGCCAGCAGCCGCGAGGGTAACGGAAACACCATATATTTT.

This clone was detected only a few times. V gene TRBV2 combines with J gene TRBJ1-1, with 7 bases identical to TRBD1. This CDR3 contains 13 residues. V lost 6 bases, J lost 3 bases, and 4 bases stayed unmatched. Germline CDR1 SNHLY, CDR2 FYNNEI. CDR3 nucleotides: TGTGCCAGCAGCGCGACAGGGTACACTGAAGCTTTCTTT. It translates to CASSATGYTEAFF.

In regard to this clone: Other DNA sequences within the sample encode an identical CDR3. The rearrangement links TRBV18 to TRBJ2-7; TRBD1 matches at 11 bases. CDR3 length: 15 amino acids. V shed 3 bases and J 0 bases; nucleotides not matched to a gene: 1. CDR1 and CDR2 (germline): KGHSH, LQKENI. In DNA form, the CDR3 reads TGTGCCAGCTCACCCGGGACAGGGGGCTCCTACGAGCAGTACTTC. As protein: CASSPGTGGSYEQYF. The full variable domain, its missing parts supplied by reference TRBV18 and TRBJ2-7, is NAGVMQNPRHLVRRRGQEARLRCSPMKGHSHVYWYRQLPEEGLKFMVYLQKENIIDESGMPKERFSAEFPKEGPSILRIQQVVRGDSAAYFCASSPGTGGSYEQYFGPGTRLTVT.

This clone was found once. The chain couples TRBV12-3 or TRBV12-4 to TRBJ1-1; D not resolved. Trimming took 7 bases from V and 0 from J, leaving 9 bases between them. The CDR3 contains 13 residues. CDR3 sequence (DNA): TGTGCCAGCATCCTGGAAATGAACACTGAAGCTTTCTTT. It yields the protein CASILEMNTEAFF.

The count of this clone is one. V and J are TRBV7-7 and TRBJ2-6, with unresolved D. Deletions cut 5 bases from V and 4 bases from J, with 9 bases between. This CDR3 spans 14 amino acids. CDR1 SSHAT and CDR2 FNYEAQ come from the germline V gene (reference sequence). The CDR3 DNA reads as TGTGCCAGCAGCCACTCCCGCGGGGCCAACGTCCTGACTTTC. Amino acids: CASSHSRGANVLTF.